This T cell receptor beta chain comes out of a study of cytomegalovirus exposure and HLA in healthy donors. Study-level findings and limits: The listing of 150 to 200 TCR beta chains classed them as cytomegalovirus-associated.

60 Vbeta and 13 Jbeta primers were used in PCR. Sequencing used immunoSEQ multiplex PCR; TCRdb keeps in-frame clones, though not all of them. The table shows roughly 280,000 clones, with around 65% occurring only once. Donors counted as nominally healthy when sampled, yet unrecorded immune exposures were likely. The V gene end was trimmed by 4 bases and the J gene end by 7 bases; junction bases not matched to a gene: 5. The CDR3 totals 16 residues. The germline V gene encodes CDR1 SGDLS and CDR2 YYNGEE. About this clone: The antigen is undetermined.

This chain links TRBV9 with TRBJ2-1; 16 bases match TRBD2. The sample taken for sequencing was PBMCs. This receptor was obtained from a female donor in good health and CMV-seronegative. CDR3 sequence: CASSPGTSGRANEQFF. CDR3 nucleotides: TGTGCCAGCAGCCCAGGGACTAGCGGGAGGGCAAATGAGCAGTTCTTC.